This T cell receptor beta chain was recorded in a study of blood T cell repertoires in COVID-19. Libraries were prepared by immunoSEQ multiplex PCR; TCRdb keeps only in-frame clonotypes and omits some of them. The sample includes 280,000 or so clones, 70% to 90% of them seen just once. Unmatched junction bases numbered 3, after V lost 2 bases and J lost 2 bases. The CDR3 totals 16 residues. Germline V CDR1 and CDR2: KGHDR, SFDVKD. This receptor was obtained from a woman aged 40-49 years who had recovered from COVID-19. The chain employs TRBV24-1 and TRBJ1-5; 9 nucleotides line up with TRBD1. Specimen: PBMCs or T cells enriched from blood (not recorded which). CDR3 protein: CATSDSQGAGNQPQHF. The CDR3 DNA follows: TGTGCCACCAGTGATTCACAGGGGGCCGGCAATCAGCCCCAGCATTTT.